This TCR beta chain was sequenced during a study of response to subunit inactivated influenza vaccine. TCRdb processed the RT-PCR reads anew with MiXCR; each CDR3 protein has one entry. The table records some 540,000 distinct CDR3 sequences, roughly 25% of them present only once. Trimming cost V 7 bases and J 4 bases, with 37 bases left between them. The CDR3 runs to 22 residues. Germline V gene data show CDR1 as MRHNA and CDR2 as SNTAGT. The sample also formed part of further work on T cells expressing NK-cell markers. That report adds: UMIs accompanied the 5'RACE template switching by which TCR beta cDNA was made. Clarity on HCMV specificity was lacking for the expanded NKG2C+ T cell clones.

The chain has TRBV6-4 and TRBJ2-2; D is undetermined. This receptor was taken from a man aged 50 to 60 who received an inactivated influenza vaccine. The material was CD4+ T cells sorted from PBMCs, obtained roughly 13 days after vaccination. CDR3 loop: CASMGRRWKNIEAQLTTGELFF. The CDR3 bases are TGTGCCAGCATGGGTCGGCGGTGGAAAAATATTGAGGCCCAACTCACCACCGGGGAGCTGTTTTTT.